The 30 T cell receptor beta chains listed next were all sequenced from one sample in a study of T cells in women clearing cervical HPV infection. Measured with immunoSEQ multiplex PCR; TCRdb has only the in-frame clones, and not every one. This table lists about 40,000 clones. Sequencing input: blood buffy coat. These TCRs come from a woman aged 18 to 75 with a cervical HPV16 infection that either progressed to CIN3+ or cleared (not recorded which).

In the case of this clone: The read comes to an end 3 residues before the CDR3 does, leaving the germline J gene to fill in the end. The chain couples TRBV2 to TRBJ2-3; no clear D. The CDR3 length is 12 residues. The germline V gene has CDR1 SNHLY and CDR2 FYNNEI. The V end lost 6 bases, the J end lost 3 bases, and 7 bases lay between the germline ends. CDR3 bases read: TGTGCCAGCAGCCTAAGAACAGATACG. It is translated as CASSLRTDT. The whole CDR3 is CASSLRTDTQYF.

On this clone itself: The read finishes 3 residues shy of the CDR3 end, and the germline J gene is used to complete it. The V and J genes are TRBV19 and TRBJ2-1; 7 bases are a match to TRBD1. Germline assignment: CDR1 LNHDA and CDR2 SQIVND (reference sequence). The CDR3 has 17 amino acids. Trimming at V came to 5 bases and at J to 3 bases, leaving 13 bases not matched to a gene. CDR3 protein: CASSSPVDRVSYNEQFF. The part of the CDR3 DNA that was read is TGTGCCAGTAGTTCTCCAGTAGACAGGGTCAGCTACAATGAG.

To note about this clone: The CDR3 is cut off 3 residues early in the read; its end comes from the germline J gene. The chain couples TRBV30 to TRBJ2-7; D might be TRBD1 (6 bases). This CDR3 has 13 residues. Germline-derived CDR1 and CDR2 are GTSNPN and SVGIG (reference sequence). With 5 bases removed from V and 4 bases from J, the gap between germline ends came to 15 bases. The CDR3 DNA, read in part, is TGTGCCTGGTCGTCCGGACAGCCGTACGAG. Protein product: CAWSSGQPYE. The full-length CDR3 reads as CAWSSGQPYEQYF. Full variable domain (outside the CDR3, taken from reference TRBV30 and TRBJ2-7): SQTIHQWPATLVQPVGSPLSLECTVEGTSNPNLYWYRQAAGRGLQLLFYSVGIGQISSEVPQNLSASRPQDRQFILSSKKLLLSDSGFYLCAWSSGQPYEQYFGPGTRLTVT.

A note on this clone: The read terminates 3 residues ahead of where the CDR3 ends, so the germline J gene completes it. The chain has TRBV2 and TRBJ1-2, with 10 bases that match TRBD1. Germline assignment: CDR1 SNHLY and CDR2 FYNNEI. Germline trimming cut 4 bases from V and 4 bases from J; bases unmatched to any gene: 3. The CDR3 has 14 amino acids. The CDR3 is CASSGQGARYGYTF. CDR3 bases read: TGTGCCAGCAGTGGACAGGGGGCCCGCTATGGC.

Turning to this clone: The CDR3 is cut off 3 residues early in the read; its end comes from the germline J gene. The J gene is TRBJ1-5, the V gene TRBV19, with a tentative D call TRBD1 (5 bases). The CDR3 totals 14 residues. Trimming stripped 5 bases from V and 4 bases from J, with 12 bases between. Germline V gene sequence: CDR1 LNHDA, CDR2 SQIVND (reference sequence). CDR3 DNA, as far as it was read: TGTGCCAGTAGTGCGGGGCAGGGAAATCAGCCC. Protein: CASSAGQGNQP. The full CDR3 protein reads CASSAGQGNQPQHF.

Points on this clone: The read terminates 3 residues before the CDR3 end, so the remaining end is supplied by the germline J gene. The chain uses TRBV7-9 and TRBJ1-4; the D gene is possibly TRBD1 (6 bases). Germline V gives CDR1 SEHNR, CDR2 FQNEAQ (reference sequence). CDR3 length: 15 amino acids. V lost 5 bases and J 8 bases, leaving 18 bases between the germline ends. Partial CDR3 DNA: TGTGCCAGCAGCCCCCAGGGGAGGGGGGGGGAAAAA. Translating it yields CASSPQGRGGEK. The entire CDR3 protein is CASSPQGRGGEKLFF.

As regards this clone: The CDR3 end falls 3 residues outside the read, so it is completed with the germline J gene. V gene TRBV12-3 or TRBV12-4 combines with J gene TRBJ2-3; TRBD2 aligns across 11 bases. The length of the CDR3 is 14 residues. CDR3 sequence: CASSLTSGDPAQYF. Partial CDR3 DNA: TGTGCCAGCAGTTTGACTAGCGGGGACCCTGCG.

On this clone itself: The read ends 3 residues before the CDR3 terminus; that terminus is restored from the germline J gene. The rearrangement joins TRBV7-8 to TRBJ2-2; 10 nucleotides line up with TRBD2. V shed 3 bases, J shed 5 bases, and the junction held 6 bases outside the gene matches. The CDR3 is 16 amino acids. Germline V gene lookup returns CDR1 SGHVS and CDR2 FQNEAQ. The sequenced CDR3 bases are TGTGCCAGCAGCTTTTGGGCTAGCGGGGGAACCGGGGAG. Translated: CASSFWASGGTGE. The whole CDR3 protein reads CASSFWASGGTGELFF.

Concerning this clone: The sequence runs out 3 residues before the end of the CDR3; the remainder is reconstructed from the germline J gene. J is TRBJ1-3 and V is TRBV2, with D hard to call. CDR3 length equals 15 residues. Germline V lookup: CDR1 SNHLY, CDR2 FYNNEI. Trimming removed 5 bases from V and 1 base from J, with 12 bases in between. The CDR3 here is CASSYRLRSGNTIYF. Partial CDR3 DNA: TGTGCCAGCAGTTACCGACTCAGATCTGGAAACACC.

In regard to this clone: The read ends 3 residues shy of where the CDR3 ends; the end is completed using the germline J gene. The chain joins TRBV28 to TRBJ2-7; 7 positions agree with TRBD1. Germline trimming cut 8 bases from V and 0 bases from J; bases unmatched to any gene: 7. This CDR3 contains 14 residues. Germline V CDR1 and CDR2: MDHEN, SYDVKM. The sequenced CDR3 bases are TGTGCCAGCTCGGGACAGCCACACTCCTACGAG. Its protein is CASSGQPHSYE. The full-length CDR3 reads as CASSGQPHSYEQYF.

Points on this clone: The read ends 3 residues before the CDR3 terminus; that terminus is restored from the germline J gene. V is TRBV11-2 and J is TRBJ2-1; D may be TRBD1 (6 bases). The V and J ends lost 4 bases and 7 bases respectively, with 14 bases between them. Germline V gene sequence: CDR1 SGHAT, CDR2 FQNNGV. CDR3 size: 14 residues. The sequenced part of the CDR3 DNA is TGTGCCAGCAGCTCAGACAGGTATGGAAATGAG. As protein: CASSSDRYGNE. The whole CDR3 region reads CASSSDRYGNEQFF.

Note on this clone: The CDR3 end lies 3 residues beyond the end of the read and is filled in from the germline J gene. The chain is built from TRBV20-1 and TRBJ2-7; D may be TRBD1 (6 bases). Looked up from germline, CDR1 is DFQATT and CDR2 is SNEGSKA (reference sequence). This CDR3 is 15 amino acids long. V was cut by 0 bases and J by 0 bases, with 12 bases left in between. The CDR3 loop is CSARDQQGSSYEQYF. CDR3 bases read: TGCAGTGCTAGAGATCAGCAGGGGAGCTCCTACGAG.

The chain's CDR3 is CASSQPRTLYQETQYF. The sequenced CDR3 bases are TGTGCCAGCAGCCAACCCAGGACACTCTACCAAGAGACC. V gene TRBV14 combines with J gene TRBJ2-5; TRBD1 is a possible D gene (5 bases). The CDR3 end is not reached by the read, which stops 3 residues before it; the germline J gene fills it in. Germline V lookup: CDR1 SGHDN, CDR2 FVKESK. V was pared by 2 bases and J by 0 bases, with 13 bases between. This CDR3 has 16 residues.

By frequency, this clone is medium-sized. The DNA ends 3 residues before the CDR3 does, and the rest of the CDR3 is filled in from the germline J gene. The V call is TRBV5-1, the J call TRBJ1-1, with a weak D call TRBD1 (5 bases). Germline CDR1 reads SGHRS; CDR2 reads YFSETQ. V lost 6 bases and J 0 bases, leaving 9 bases between the germline ends. CDR3 size: 13 residues. The CDR3 reads CASKTVLNTEAFF. The CDR3 DNA, read in part, is TGCGCCAGCAAGACAGTCCTGAACACTGAA.

As concerns this clone: The CDR3 extends 3 residues past the end of the read, so its final part is completed from the germline J gene. The J gene is TRBJ2-1, the V gene TRBV20-1; 15 bases are a match to TRBD2. Per germline, CDR1 DFQATT and CDR2 SNEGSKA (reference sequence). With V trimmed by 6 bases and J by 0 bases, 9 bases remained unmatched. The CDR3 length is 18 residues. Partial CDR3 DNA: TGCAGTGCCCCCGGACTAGCGGGGGGGCTAAGCTCCTACAATGAG. Its protein product is CSAPGLAGGLSSYNE. The full CDR3 reads CSAPGLAGGLSSYNEQFF.

As to this clone: The same CDR3 is also encoded by other DNA sequences in this sample. CDR3 bases read: TGTGCCAGCAGCCTTAGACAGGGGGGCAATCAGCCC. It yields the protein CASSLRQGGNQP. The whole CDR3 protein is CASSLRQGGNQPQHF. The chain carries TRBV7-8 and TRBJ1-5, with 9 bases identical to TRBD1. Read data end 3 residues before the CDR3 end; the end is taken from the germline J gene. Germline values: CDR1 SGHVS, CDR2 FQNEAQ. The CDR3 contains 15 residues. The V and J ends lost 5 bases and 2 bases, in that order; junction bases with no gene match: 4.

Turning to this clone: Read sequence stops 3 residues before the CDR3 end, and the germline J gene provides the missing end. The chain recombines TRBV10-1 with TRBJ2-1; perhaps TRBD2 as D (6 bases). V was pared by 3 bases and J by 3 bases, with 12 bases between. The CDR3 sequence is 15 residues long. Germline V gene lookup returns CDR1 WNHNN and CDR2 SYGVQD (reference sequence). The CDR3 spells CASSDGWGVYNEQFF. The CDR3 DNA, read in part, is TGCGCCAGCAGTGATGGGTGGGGGGTCTACAATGAG.

A word on this clone: The read halts 3 residues ahead of the CDR3 end, with the missing end drawn from the germline J gene. The chain couples TRBV2 to TRBJ1-5; 8 bases align to TRBD1. Germline assignment: CDR1 SNHLY and CDR2 FYNNEI. This CDR3 contains 14 residues. The J segment lost 2 bases and the V segment lost 5 bases, leaving 2 bases of the junction unmatched. The covered CDR3 bases are TGTGCCAGCAGTACAGGGGGAGGCAATCAGCCC. Translated: CASSTGGGNQP. In full, the CDR3 is CASSTGGGNQPQHF.

As concerns this clone: The read terminates 3 residues before the CDR3 end, so the remaining end is supplied by the germline J gene. The rearrangement uses TRBV7-8 and TRBJ1-1; no firm D call. Germline-derived CDR1 and CDR2 are SGHVS and FQNEAQ. The CDR3 spans 14 residues. The CDR3: CASSSTAGIGEAFF. The CDR3 bases that were read are TGTGCCAGCAGCTCGACGGCGGGGATTGGGGAA. Full variable domain (outside the CDR3, taken from reference TRBV7-8 and TRBJ1-1): GAGVSQSPRYKVAKRGQDVALRCDPISGHVSLFWYQQALGQGPEFLTYFQNEAQLDKSGLPSDRFFAERPEGSVSTLKIQRTQQEDSAVYLCASSSTAGIGEAFFGQGTRLTVV.

Remarks on this clone: The sequenced fragment ends 3 residues before the CDR3 boundary, so the rest is inferred from the germline J gene. J is TRBJ2-7 and V is TRBV5-1; 10 nucleotides match TRBD1. The CDR3 runs 18 residues. V shed 3 bases and J 4 bases; nucleotides not matched to a gene: 16. The V gene's germline CDR1 is SGHRS and CDR2 YFSETQ. The CDR3 sequence: CASSSGGAWTGGSYEQYF. The DNA read from the CDR3 is TGCGCCAGCAGCTCGGGGGGTGCTTGGACAGGGGGTTCGTACGAG.

Worth noting for this clone: The read stops 3 residues short of the end of the CDR3; the missing end is completed from the germline J gene. This chain links TRBV30 with TRBJ1-1; D is undetermined. The germline V gene has CDR1 GTSNPN and CDR2 SVGIG (reference sequence). The V gene lost 4 bases and the J gene lost 3 bases, with 12 bases spanning the gap. CDR3 length equals 13 residues. CDR3 amino acids: CAWNGDGDTEAFF. The CDR3 bases that were read are TGTGCCTGGAACGGGGATGGAGACACTGAA.

As to this clone: The read terminates 3 residues ahead of where the CDR3 ends, so the germline J gene completes it. The chain couples TRBV5-1 to TRBJ2-7, with 8 nucleotides matching TRBD1. Germline loops: CDR1 SGHRS, CDR2 YFSETQ. The V gene end was trimmed by 0 bases and the J gene end by 0 bases; junction bases not matched to a gene: 5. The CDR3 covers 16 residues. CDR3 in amino acids: CASSLEGTGHSYEQYF. CDR3 DNA (partial): TGCGCCAGCAGCTTGGAGGGGACAGGCCACTCCTACGAG.

Concerning this clone itself: The CDR3 end is not reached by the read, which stops 3 residues before it; the germline J gene fills it in. The chain combines TRBV6-4 with TRBJ1-1, with TRBD1 matching over 8 bases. Looked up from germline, CDR1 is MRHNA and CDR2 is SNTAGT. This CDR3 is 11 amino acids long. The CDR3 region is CATIQGASAFF. The sequenced part of the CDR3 DNA is TGTGCCACCATTCAGGGGGCATCT.

Notes on this clone: The read terminates 3 residues before the CDR3 end, so the remaining end is supplied by the germline J gene. This chain uses TRBV20-1 with TRBJ2-1; D remains unclear. Trimming shortened V by 0 bases and J by 9 bases, and 6 bases separated the two germline ends. The CDR3 is made up of 11 amino acids. CDR1 DFQATT and CDR2 SNEGSKA come from the germline V gene (reference sequence). CDR3 DNA, as far as it was read: TGCAGTGCTAGAGATTTAGTTGAG. Protein sequence: CSARDLVE. The whole CDR3 protein reads CSARDLVEQFF.

To note about this clone: The read is 3 residues too short to cover the CDR3 end, so that end is filled in from the germline J gene. The rearrangement uses TRBV5-4 and TRBJ2-5; 12 bases agree with TRBD1. This CDR3 region has 15 residues. From germline, CDR1 is SGHNT and CDR2 YYREEE (reference sequence). With V trimmed by 4 bases and J by 2 bases, 3 bases remained unmatched. The CDR3 sequence: CASSTGQGAQETQYF. The part of the CDR3 DNA that was read is TGTGCCAGCAGCACGGGACAGGGGGCACAAGAGACC.

To note about this clone: The read gets to within 3 residues of the CDR3 end, and the germline J gene fills in the rest. V is TRBV2 and J is TRBJ1-6; TRBD1 aligns across 7 bases. Germline assignment: CDR1 SNHLY and CDR2 FYNNEI. The CDR3 spans 15 residues. Unmatched junction bases numbered 2, after V lost 0 bases and J lost 6 bases. CDR3 sequence reads: CASSEAQGSNSPLHF. CDR3 bases read: TGTGCCAGCAGTGAAGCACAGGGGAGTAATTCACCC.

Comment on this clone: The read stops 3 residues short of the end of the CDR3; the missing end is completed from the germline J gene. The genes are TRBV6-2 or TRBV6-3 and TRBJ1-5, with D perhaps TRBD1 (5 bases). CDR1 and CDR2 from the germline V gene are MNHEY and SVGEGT. Trimming left V 2 bases short and J 6 bases short, with 8 bases between. The CDR3 runs to 13 residues. The CDR3 DNA, read in part, is TGTGCCAGCAGTTACGCCACAGGTCAGCCC. Translation: CASSYATGQP. In full, the CDR3 reads CASSYATGQPQHF.

With respect to this clone: With the read ending 3 residues before the CDR3 end, the germline J gene is used to fill in that end. The chain has TRBV2 and TRBJ1-5, with TRBD1 matching 7 bases. The CDR3 is made up of 14 amino acids. Germline V CDR1 and CDR2: SNHLY, FYNNEI. J was trimmed by 5 bases and V by 6 bases; bases with no gene match: 7. CDR3: CASRLGGGYQPQHF. The part of the CDR3 DNA that was read is TGTGCCAGCAGACTAGGGGGCGGGTATCAGCCC.

On this clone: The read finishes 3 residues shy of the CDR3 end, and the germline J gene is used to complete it. This chain connects TRBV7-9 to TRBJ1-4; D is ambiguous. Germline V gene data show CDR1 as SEHNR and CDR2 as FQNEAQ (reference sequence). CDR3 length: 14 residues. Trimming stripped 1 base from V and 7 bases from J, with 10 bases between. The covered CDR3 bases are TGTGCCAGCAGCTTAGAAGGGTACATTGAAAAA. It is translated as CASSLEGYIEK. The CDR3, in full, reads CASSLEGYIEKLFF. Supplemented by reference TRBV7-9 and TRBJ1-4, the full variable domain reads DTGVSQNPRHKITKRGQNVTFRCDPISEHNRLYWYRQTLGQGPEFLTYFQNEAQLEKSRLLSDRFSAERPKGSFSTLEIQRTEQGDSAMYLCASSLEGYIEKLFFGSGTQLSVL.

With regard to this clone: The read falls 3 residues short of the CDR3 end, and the missing part is taken from the germline J gene. The rearrangement uses TRBV29-1 and TRBJ2-1, with 7 bases that match TRBD1. Germline CDR1 and CDR2: SQVTM and ANQGSEA. The V and J ends lost 4 bases and 4 bases, in that order; junction bases with no gene match: 10. There are 15 residues in the CDR3. The CDR3 bases that were read are TGCAGCGTTGTGGGTACAGGGGCAATATACAATGAG. Protein: CSVVGTGAIYNE. The CDR3 reads in full as CSVVGTGAIYNEQFF.